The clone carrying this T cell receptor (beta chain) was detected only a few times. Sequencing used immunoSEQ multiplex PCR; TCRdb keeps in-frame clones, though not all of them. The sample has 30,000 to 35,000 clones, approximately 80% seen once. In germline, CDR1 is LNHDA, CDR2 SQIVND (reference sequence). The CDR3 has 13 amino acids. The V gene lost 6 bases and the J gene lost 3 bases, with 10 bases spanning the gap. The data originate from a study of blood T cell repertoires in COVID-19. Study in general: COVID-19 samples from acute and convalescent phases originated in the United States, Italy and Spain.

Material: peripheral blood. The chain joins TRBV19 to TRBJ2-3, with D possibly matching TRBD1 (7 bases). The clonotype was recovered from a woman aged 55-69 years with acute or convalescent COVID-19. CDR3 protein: CASSQGGTDTQYF. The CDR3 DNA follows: TGTGCCAGTAGCCAGGGGGGAACAGATACGCAGTATTTT.